This T cell receptor beta chain emerged from a study of blood T cells in healthy people across ages. Study results and caveats: Researchers deemed the diversity estimates from one million T cells underestimates. Strong correlation linked observed beta diversity and percent naive T cells. Age brought a roughly linear fall in TCR beta diversity measured per million T cells.

In regard to this clonotype: The antigen remains undetermined.

Next came a second PCR, run for roughly 7 to 12 cycles, which used a sample-barcoded 5' primer along with a J-beta primer mix. All samples yielded 2.5 million or more CDR3-containing paired-end reads. In TCRdb, the 5' RACE reads were re-called with MiXCR into one record per CDR3 protein. The sample shows 550,000 to 700,000 distinct CDR3 sequences, 27% of them seen only once. The sample taken for sequencing was blood. This clonotype originated in a woman aged 70-85 years in good health.

CDR3 nucleotide sequence: TGTGCCAGCAGCCCCACCGGTGAGGCCCAGTACTTC. Amino acids: CASSPTGEAQYF. The chain joins TRBV7-9 to TRBJ2-1; D remains ambiguous. TRBJ2-5 matches the DNA end more closely, so the J call is doubtful. The germline CDR1 and CDR2 sequences are SEHNR and FQNEAQ (reference sequence). The CDR3 is 12 amino acids.